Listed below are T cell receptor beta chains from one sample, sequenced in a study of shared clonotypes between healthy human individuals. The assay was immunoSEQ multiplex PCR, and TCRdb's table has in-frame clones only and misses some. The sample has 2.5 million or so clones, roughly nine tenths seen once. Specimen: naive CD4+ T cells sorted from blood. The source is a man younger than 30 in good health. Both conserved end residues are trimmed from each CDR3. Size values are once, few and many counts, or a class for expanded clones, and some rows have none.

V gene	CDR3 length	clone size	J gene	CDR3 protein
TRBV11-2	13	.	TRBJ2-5	ASSFRPLYQETQY
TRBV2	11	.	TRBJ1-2	ASSEGQGHGYT
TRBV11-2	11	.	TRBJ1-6	ASKTGGNSPLH
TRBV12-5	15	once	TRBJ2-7	ASGLVLDGRGSYEQY
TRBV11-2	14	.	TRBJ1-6	ASSLQPGGNNSPLH
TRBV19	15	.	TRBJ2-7	ASSILGRDSRTYEQY
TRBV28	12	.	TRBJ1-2	ASSTPPGTGGYT
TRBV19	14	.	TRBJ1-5	ASSILEGIGNQPQH
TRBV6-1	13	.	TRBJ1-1	ASSDQSLVGTEAF
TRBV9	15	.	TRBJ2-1	ASSAHRTSGGPNEQF
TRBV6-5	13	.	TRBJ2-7	ASSYSATGSYEQY
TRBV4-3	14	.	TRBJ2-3	ASSQALGRLTDTQY
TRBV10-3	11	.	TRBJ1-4	AISERWGEKLF
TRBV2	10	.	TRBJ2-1	ASQGQNNEQF
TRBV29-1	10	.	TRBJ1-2	SVVNGLYGYT
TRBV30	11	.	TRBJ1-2	AWRGPEPSGYT
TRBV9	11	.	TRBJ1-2	ASSVPGAYGYT
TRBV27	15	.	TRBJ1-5	ASSPRGGPSKAQPQH
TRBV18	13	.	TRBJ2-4	ASSPPRGDKNIQY
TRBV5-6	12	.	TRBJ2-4	ASSLGQPENIQY
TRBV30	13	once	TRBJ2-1	AWIGSGRDYNEQF
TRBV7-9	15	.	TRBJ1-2	ASSFSWSEGVAFGYT
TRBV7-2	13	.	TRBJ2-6	ASSLIQSGANVLT
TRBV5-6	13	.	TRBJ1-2	ASSLGPPWRNGYT
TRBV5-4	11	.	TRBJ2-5	ASSRTGQETQY
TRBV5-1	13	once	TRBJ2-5	ASSLDPGYQETQY
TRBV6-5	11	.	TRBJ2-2	ASRGGRAGELF
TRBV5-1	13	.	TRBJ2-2	ASSLLGGGTGELF
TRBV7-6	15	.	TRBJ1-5	ASSLGPGGEIKQPQH
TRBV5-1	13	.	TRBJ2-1	ASSALAGLMNEQF
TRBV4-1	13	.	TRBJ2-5	ASSQERVAQETQY
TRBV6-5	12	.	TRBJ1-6	ASSYRGLDSPLH
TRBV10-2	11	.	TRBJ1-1	ASRDRVFIEAF
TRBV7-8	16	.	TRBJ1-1	ASSPWPGQGGTNTEAF
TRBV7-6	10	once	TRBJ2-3	ASSSQGDTQY
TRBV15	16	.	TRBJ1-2	ATSRSPIQGGFNYGYT
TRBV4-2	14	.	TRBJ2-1	ASSQEWAGGYNEQF
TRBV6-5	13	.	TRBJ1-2	ASSYSLEGVGGYT
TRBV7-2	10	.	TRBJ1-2	ASTTPPEGYT
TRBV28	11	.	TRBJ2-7	ASSQGLVYEQY
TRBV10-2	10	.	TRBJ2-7	ASGSRAHEQY
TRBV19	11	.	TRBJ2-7	ASSMRDRLEQY
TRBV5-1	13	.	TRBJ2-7	ASSLGGKGLDEQY
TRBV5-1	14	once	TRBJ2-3	ASSLGQGASTDTQY
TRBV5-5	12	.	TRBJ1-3	ASSLAVSGNTIY
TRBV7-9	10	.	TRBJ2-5	ASSLQQETQY
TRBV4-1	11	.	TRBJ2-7	ASSLGLEYEQY
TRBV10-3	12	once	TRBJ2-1	AISESAAYNEQF
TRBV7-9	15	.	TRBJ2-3	ASSLAAGTFSTDTQY
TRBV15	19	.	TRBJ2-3	ATSREGVDSRRPGMTDTQY
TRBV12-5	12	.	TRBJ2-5	ASGSGTPEETQY
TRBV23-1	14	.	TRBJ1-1	ASSQCRGGMNTEAF
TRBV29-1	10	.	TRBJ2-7	SVEIGGYEQY
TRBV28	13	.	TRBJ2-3	ASSLALDNTDTQY
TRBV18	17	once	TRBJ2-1	ASSPRTSGRPRSYNEQF
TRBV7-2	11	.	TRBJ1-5	ASSLAQGQPQH
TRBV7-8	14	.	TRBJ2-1	ASSLPRVHLHNEQF
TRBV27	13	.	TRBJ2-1	ASSQAGGPRNEQF